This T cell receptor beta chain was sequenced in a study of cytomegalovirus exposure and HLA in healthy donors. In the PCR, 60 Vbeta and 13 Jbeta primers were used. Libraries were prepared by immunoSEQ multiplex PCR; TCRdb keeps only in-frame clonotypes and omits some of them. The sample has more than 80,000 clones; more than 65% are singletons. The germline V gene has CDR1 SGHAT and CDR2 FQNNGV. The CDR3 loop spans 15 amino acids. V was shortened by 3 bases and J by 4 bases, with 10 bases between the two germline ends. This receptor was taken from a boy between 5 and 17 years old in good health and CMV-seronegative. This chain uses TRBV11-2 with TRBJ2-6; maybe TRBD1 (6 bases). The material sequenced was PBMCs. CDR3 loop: CASSFGQTGANVLTF. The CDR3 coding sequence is TGTGCCAGCAGCTTTGGACAGACCGGGGCCAACGTCCTGACTTTC.